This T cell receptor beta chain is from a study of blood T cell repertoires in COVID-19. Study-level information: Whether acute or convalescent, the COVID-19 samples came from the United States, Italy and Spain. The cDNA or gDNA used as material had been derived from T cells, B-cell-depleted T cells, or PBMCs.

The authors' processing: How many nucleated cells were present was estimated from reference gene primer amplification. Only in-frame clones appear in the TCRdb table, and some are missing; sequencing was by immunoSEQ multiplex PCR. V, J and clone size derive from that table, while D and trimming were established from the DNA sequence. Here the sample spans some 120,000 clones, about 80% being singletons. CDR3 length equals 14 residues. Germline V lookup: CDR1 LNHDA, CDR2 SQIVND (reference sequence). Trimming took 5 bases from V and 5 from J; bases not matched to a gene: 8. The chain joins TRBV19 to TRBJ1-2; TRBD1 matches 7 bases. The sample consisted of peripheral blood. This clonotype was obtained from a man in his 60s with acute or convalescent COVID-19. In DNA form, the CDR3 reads TGTGCCAGTAGTGACCCGGACAGGTCTTATGGCTACACCTTC. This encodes CASSDPDRSYGYTF.